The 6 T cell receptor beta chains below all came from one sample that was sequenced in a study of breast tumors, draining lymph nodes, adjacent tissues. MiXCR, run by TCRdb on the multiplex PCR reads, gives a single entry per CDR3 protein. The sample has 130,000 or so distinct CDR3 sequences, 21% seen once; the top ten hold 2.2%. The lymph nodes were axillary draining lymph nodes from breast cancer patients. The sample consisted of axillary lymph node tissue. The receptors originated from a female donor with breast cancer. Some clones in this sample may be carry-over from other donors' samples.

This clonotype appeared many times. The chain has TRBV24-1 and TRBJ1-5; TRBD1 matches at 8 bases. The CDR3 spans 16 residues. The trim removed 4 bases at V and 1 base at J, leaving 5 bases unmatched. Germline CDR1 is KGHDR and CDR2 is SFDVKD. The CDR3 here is CATSDGTGASNQPQHF. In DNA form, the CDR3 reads TGTGCCACCAGTGACGGGACAGGAGCGAGCAATCAGCCCCAGCATTTT.

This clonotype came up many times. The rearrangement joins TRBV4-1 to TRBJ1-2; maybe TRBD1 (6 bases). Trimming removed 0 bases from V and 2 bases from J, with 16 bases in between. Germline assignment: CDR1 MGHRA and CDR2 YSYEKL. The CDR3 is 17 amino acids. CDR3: CASSQDSTGTINYGYTF. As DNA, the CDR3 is TGCGCCAGCAGCCAAGATAGTACCGGGACAATCAACTATGGCTACACCTTC.

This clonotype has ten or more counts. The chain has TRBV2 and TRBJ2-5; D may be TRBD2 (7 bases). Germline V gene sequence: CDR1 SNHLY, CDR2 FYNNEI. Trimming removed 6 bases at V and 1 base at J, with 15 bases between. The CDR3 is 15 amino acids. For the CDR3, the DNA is TGTGCCAGCAGCATTAGGGGGGGAGTCCAAGAGACCCAGTACTTC. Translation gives CASSIRGGVQETQYF.

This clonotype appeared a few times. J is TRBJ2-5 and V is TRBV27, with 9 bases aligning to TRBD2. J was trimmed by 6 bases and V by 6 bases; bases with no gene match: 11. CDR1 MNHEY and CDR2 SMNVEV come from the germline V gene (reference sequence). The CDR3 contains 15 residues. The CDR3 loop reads CASSPWREGGKTQYF. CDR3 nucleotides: TGTGCCAGCAGCCCTTGGCGGGAGGGCGGAAAGACCCAGTACTTC.

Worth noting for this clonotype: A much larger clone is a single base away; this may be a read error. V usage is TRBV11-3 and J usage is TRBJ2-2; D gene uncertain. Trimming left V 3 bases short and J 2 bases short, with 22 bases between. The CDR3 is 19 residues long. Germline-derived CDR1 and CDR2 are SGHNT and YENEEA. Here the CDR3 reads CASSLCEGFLGINTGELFF. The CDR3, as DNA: TGTGCCAGCAGCTTGTGCGAAGGGTTTCTAGGCATCAACACCGGGGAGCTGTTTTTT. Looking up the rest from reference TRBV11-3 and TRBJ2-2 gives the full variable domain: EAGVVQSPRYKIIEKKQPVAFWCNPISGHNTLYWYLQNLGQGPELLIRYENEEAVDDSQLPKDRFSAERLKGVDSTLKIQPAELGDSAVYLCASSLCEGFLGINTGELFFGEGSRLTVL.

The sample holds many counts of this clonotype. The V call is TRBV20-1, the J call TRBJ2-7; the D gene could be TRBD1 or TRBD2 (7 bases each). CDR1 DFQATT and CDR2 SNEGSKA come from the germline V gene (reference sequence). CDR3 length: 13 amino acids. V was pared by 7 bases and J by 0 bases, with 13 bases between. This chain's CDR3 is CSVSGGASYEQYF. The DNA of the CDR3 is TGCAGTGTCTCAGGGGGGGCCTCCTACGAGCAGTACTTC.